The TCR beta chain under discussion was sequenced for a study of response to subunit inactivated influenza vaccine. With regard to this clonotype: Its antigen is not identified.

Notes on the study in general: It was the authors' suggestion that each seasonal influenza vaccination recruits few new T cells.

TCRdb recomputed calls from the RT-PCR reads with MiXCR, one row per CDR3 protein. Of over 150,000 distinct CDR3 sequences detected, roughly 10% appear once; the ten largest clones hold roughly 36%. The clonotype comes from a man between 50 and 69 years old who received an inactivated influenza vaccine. This sample comprised CD8+ T cells sorted from PBMCs, obtained around 25 months after vaccination.

CDR3: CASSLVTTATDTQYF. In DNA, the CDR3 is TGTGCCAGCAGCTTAGTAACGACTGCCACAGATACGCAGTATTTT. The rearrangement joins TRBV7-6 to TRBJ2-3; D is unresolved. Per germline, CDR1 SGHVS and CDR2 FNYEAQ. V lost 1 base and J lost 2, with 10 bases in between. This CDR3 is built from 15 residues.